A selection of T cell receptor beta chains follows, all from one sample in a study of T cell clonotyping in hematopoietic cell transplantation. Some clones are missing from TCRdb's copy, which holds only in-frame ones; the method was immunoSEQ multiplex PCR. The sample contains 1,500 to 2,500 clones, about 91% of which appear only once. The sequences come from peripheral blood mononuclear cells, collected 30 days after allogeneic stem cell transplant. These receptors all come from a female patient in her fifties or sixties who had an allogeneic stem cell transplant from a related donor, so the T cells may come from the graft donor. Some clones in this sample may be carry-over from other donors' samples. Both conserved end residues are part of each CDR3. D genes are given only for firm matches. Clone size is stated in some rows and not others, as once, few, many or a class when expanded.

TRBV14,once,TRBD2,TRBJ2-7,CASSPLGGVGEQYF,TGTGCCAGCAGCCCCCTGGGAGGGGTGGGTGAGCAGTACTTC
TRBV5-1,NA,NA,TRBJ1-6,CASRESSYNSPLHF,TGCGCCAGCCGCGAGAGCTCCTATAATTCACCCCTCCACTTT
TRBV7-2,once,NA,TRBJ1-4,CASSLSQGGGEKLFF,TGTGCCAGCAGCTTAAGCCAAGGGGGAGGTGAAAAACTGTTTTTT
TRBV2,NA,TRBD1,TRBJ1-5,CASSGDRGVQPQHF,TGTGCCAGCAGTGGGGACAGGGGCGTTCAGCCCCAGCATTTT
TRBV6-6,NA,NA,TRBJ2-1,CASSYNEQFF,TGTGCCAGCAGTTACAATGAGCAGTTCTTC
TRBV7-6,NA,NA,TRBJ1-4,CASSLATEEKLFF,TGTGCCAGCAGCTTAGCGACGGAGGAAAAACTGTTTTTT
TRBV6-6,few,TRBD1,TRBJ1-4,CASSRQGAGSNEKLFF,TGTGCCAGCAGTCGTCAGGGGGCTGGTTCTAATGAAAAACTGTTTTTT
TRBV28,NA,NA,TRBJ2-5,CASSLSWETQYF,TGTGCCAGCAGTTTATCGTGGGAGACCCAGTACTTC
TRBV19,NA,TRBD1,TRBJ2-7,CASRSSLGTGSYEQYF,TGTGCCAGTAGATCCTCCCTTGGGACAGGGAGCTACGAGCAGTACTTC
TRBV11-3,once,NA,TRBJ2-7,CASSLTSVEQYF,TGTGCCAGCAGCTTAACTTCCGTCGAGCAGTACTTC
TRBV11-2,NA,NA,TRBJ1-4,CASSVTLANEKLFF,TGTGCCAGCAGCGTGACCCTGGCTAATGAAAAACTGTTTTTT
TRBV7-9,few,TRBD1,TRBJ2-1,CASSEGQMYNEQFF,TGTGCCAGCAGCGAGGGACAGATGTACAATGAGCAGTTCTTC
TRBV5-1,NA,TRBD1,TRBJ1-3,CASSLGQGSTIYF,TGCGCCAGCAGCCTAGGACAGGGTAGCACCATATATTTT
TRBV25-1,NA,TRBD1,TRBJ2-3,CASNRGTDTQYF,TGTGCCAGCAACAGGGGAACAGATACGCAGTATTTT